A selection of T cell receptor beta chains follows, all from one sample in a study of T cell responses to AZD1222 COVID-19 vaccine. Generated by immunoSEQ multiplex PCR, the TCRdb table keeps only in-frame clones and is missing some. The repertoire holds under 150,000 clones, with under 95% as singletons. This specimen was peripheral blood, taken on day 0 of AZD1222 vaccination. The receptors derive from an adult in good health. CDR3s include the opening cysteine and the closing phenylalanine or tryptophan. The order of the fields is clone size, V gene, D gene, J gene, CDR3 length, CDR3 DNA, CDR3 protein. The D gene is left open where the match is weak. The size entry is marked missing in some rows and otherwise reads once, few, many or a size class.

.	TRBV2	.	TRBJ2-1	10	TGTGCCAGCAGTGAGGGTGAGCAGTTCTTC	CASSEGEQFF
.	TRBV5-5	TRBD1	TRBJ1-5	14	TGTGCCAGCAGCTTGGGGACAGGGGTGGGCCCCCAGCATTTT	CASSLGTGVGPQHF
.	TRBV2	.	TRBJ1-5	14	TGTGCCAGCAGTGACCCACAGGGTAGCCAGCCCCAGCATTTT	CASSDPQGSQPQHF
.	TRBV28	.	TRBJ1-6	12	TGTGCCAGCAGTTTAGCTAATTCACCCCTCCACTTT	CASSLANSPLHF
.	TRBV19	TRBD1	TRBJ1-6	15	TGTGCCAGTAGTCCACAGGGGGACTATAATTCACCCCTCCACTTT	CASSPQGDYNSPLHF
.	TRBV3-1/TRBV3-2	.	TRBJ1-1	14	TGTGCCAGCAGCCAAGTTTTTCAGAACACTGAAGCTTTCTTT	CASSQVFQNTEAFF
.	TRBV28	TRBD1	TRBJ2-1	15	TGTGCCAGCAGTGAACAGGGGAGCTCCTACAATGAGCAGTTCTTC	CASSEQGSSYNEQFF
.	TRBV27	.	TRBJ1-1	14	TGTGCCAGCAGTTCCCGGTGGACCGACACTGAAGCTTTCTTT	CASSSRWTDTEAFF
few	TRBV5-4	TRBD1	TRBJ2-5	18	TGTGCCAGCAGCGTAAACGGACAGGGGCCCCGTCGGTCGGAGACCCAGTACTTC	CASSVNGQGPRRSETQYF
.	TRBV28	TRBD2	TRBJ2-5	19	TGTGCCAGCAGTTTATGGAGCGGGGTCGACAATCTAGCGCAAGAGACCCAGTACTTC	CASSLWSGVDNLAQETQYF
.	TRBV19	.	TRBJ1-2	13	TGTGCCAGTACCCCCGGCACCCTCCATGGCTACACCTTC	CASTPGTLHGYTF
.	TRBV6-5	.	TRBJ1-6	16	TGTGCCAGCAGTTACTCTCCCAATTTGACAGGCTGGCCCCTCCACTTT	CASSYSPNLTGWPLHF
.	TRBV6-6	.	TRBJ1-5	14	TGTGCCAGCAGCCGGCGGGGTCGCAATCAGCCCCAGCATTTT	CASSRRGRNQPQHF
once	TRBV18	TRBD1	TRBJ2-1	16	TGTGCCAGCTCACGAGGTTCGGGACAGGGGGTTCATGAGCAGTTCTTC	CASSRGSGQGVHEQFF
.	TRBV5-1	TRBD2	TRBJ2-7	15	TGCGCCAGCAGCCCAAGGACTAGCGGGGGCTACGAGCAGTACTTC	CASSPRTSGGYEQYF
.	TRBV19	.	TRBJ2-7	15	TGTGCCAGTAGCGAGAGCGGCATGTCGGTTTACGAGCAGTACTTC	CASSESGMSVYEQYF
.	TRBV30	.	TRBJ1-1	14	TGTGCCTGTCGGAGCGGGGGGGTGAACACTGAAGCTTTCTTT	CACRSGGVNTEAFF
.	TRBV12-3/TRBV12-4	.	TRBJ1-2	13	TGTGCCAGCACTGGGTGGGAGGCCTATGGCTACACCTTC	CASTGWEAYGYTF
.	TRBV3-1/TRBV3-2	TRBD2	TRBJ2-1	17	TGTGCCAGCAGCCACCTACTAGCGGGGAGGGGCTACAATGAGCAGTTCTTC	CASSHLLAGRGYNEQFF
few	TRBV25-1	.	TRBJ1-2	14	TGTGCCAGCAGTGTCTGGGGAGCTAACTATGGCTACACCTTC	CASSVWGANYGYTF
.	TRBV10-3	.	TRBJ2-3	14	TGTGCCATCAGTGGATATAGCGAGACAGATACGCAGTATTTT	CAISGYSETDTQYF
.	TRBV30	TRBD2	TRBJ2-3	17	TGTGCCTGGAGTGTAAACTGGCTAGCGGGAGTCGGGGATACGCAGTATTTT	CAWSVNWLAGVGDTQYF
.	TRBV7-2	TRBD1	TRBJ1-2	13	TGTGCCAGCAGCTTTCCAGGGGGAATAAGCTACACCTTC	CASSFPGGISYTF
.	TRBV27	TRBD1	TRBJ2-2	17	TGTGCCAGCAGTCCCGGGACAGGGGATTTGAGGACCGGGGAGCTGTTTTTT	CASSPGTGDLRTGELFF
.	TRBV28	TRBD2	TRBJ2-3	19	TGTGCCAGCCCGGCACCTCCGGGACTAGCGGGGCTCGTGTTAGATACGCAGTATTTT	CASPAPPGLAGLVLDTQYF
.	TRBV28	TRBD2	TRBJ2-5	13	TGTGCCAGCGGCGGGACTAGCGCGGAGACCCAGTACTTC	CASGGTSAETQYF
.	TRBV5-4	.	TRBJ2-2	15	TGTGCCAGCAGCCCAAGGATATCCAACACCGGGGAGCTGTTTTTT	CASSPRISNTGELFF
once	TRBV4-1	TRBD1	TRBJ1-1	16	TGCGCCAGCAGCCAAGTCCAGGGGGCAGTTTCGACTGAAGCTTTCTTT	CASSQVQGAVSTEAFF
.	TRBV3-1/TRBV3-2	.	TRBJ1-1	14	TGTGCCAGCAGCCAAGTGTACCAGGGGACTGAAGCTTTCTTT	CASSQVYQGTEAFF
.	TRBV6-5	.	TRBJ1-5	14	TGTGCCAGCAGGCACCCTGATAGCAATCAGCCCCAGCATTTT	CASRHPDSNQPQHF
.	TRBV28	.	TRBJ1-1	13	TGTGCCAGCAGTGTCAATATGAACACTGAAGCTTTCTTT	CASSVNMNTEAFF
once	TRBV19	TRBD2	TRBJ2-6	15	TGTGCCAGTAGTATGGCGGGAGGTGGGGCCAACGTCCTGACTTTC	CASSMAGGGANVLTF
few	TRBV6-2/TRBV6-3	TRBD2	TRBJ2-7	14	TGTGCCAGCAGTTACTCTCGCGGGAGCTACGAGCAGTACTTC	CASSYSRGSYEQYF
.	TRBV7-9	TRBD1	TRBJ1-1	15	TGTGCCAGCAGCCTTATAACAGGGGCAGGGACTGAAGCTTTCTTT	CASSLITGAGTEAFF
.	TRBV19	TRBD1	TRBJ1-5	13	TGTGCCAGCAGACAGGGAACCCATCAGCCCCAGCATTTT	CASRQGTHQPQHF
.	TRBV6-5	.	TRBJ1-2	16	TGTGCCAGCAGTTACGCGGACAGAGCCAGAAACTATGGCTACACCTTC	CASSYADRARNYGYTF
.	TRBV30	.	TRBJ2-7	15	TGTGCCTGGAGTGGGGGACTCGTCAACTCCTACGAGCAGTACTTC	CAWSGGLVNSYEQYF
.	TRBV6-5	.	TRBJ1-3	13	TGTGCCAGCAGTTACGGGAACAGAAACACCATATATTTT	CASSYGNRNTIYF
.	TRBV6-5	TRBD1	TRBJ2-2	16	TGTGCCAGCAGTTATTCCGGGACAGGGTACACCGGGGAGCTGTTTTTT	CASSYSGTGYTGELFF
.	TRBV28	.	TRBJ1-5	10	TGTGCCAGCAGTAGACAGCCCCAGCATTTT	CASSRQPQHF
.	TRBV4-1	TRBD2	TRBJ2-1	17	TGCGCCAGCAGCCAAGATGGAAGCGGGAGCTCCTACAATGAGCAGTTCTTC	CASSQDGSGSSYNEQFF
.	TRBV6-1	.	TRBJ1-3	16	TGTGCCAGCAGTGACCGACGAACTCTCTCTGGAAACACCATATATTTT	CASSDRRTLSGNTIYF
.	TRBV6-7	.	TRBJ1-2	16	TGTGCCAGCAGTTACTGCTACGGGGCCCTCGGGAGAGGCTACACCTTC	CASSYCYGALGRGYTF
.	TRBV5-1	.	TRBJ1-1	15	TGCGCCAGCAGCCCGTGGGGGGAAAGGGGAACTGAAGCTTTCTTT	CASSPWGERGTEAFF
.	TRBV4-3	TRBD1	TRBJ2-3	16	TGCGCCAGCAGCCACCCGGGACAGGGGGCCTCAGATACGCAGTATTTT	CASSHPGQGASDTQYF
.	TRBV19	.	TRBJ1-6	15	TGTGCCAGTAGTACGCCGCAGTGGGAGTATTCACCCCTCCACTTT	CASSTPQWEYSPLHF
.	TRBV6-4	.	TRBJ1-1	13	TGTGCCAGCTCAACCTTTCGAGGCACTGAAGCTTTCTTT	CASSTFRGTEAFF
.	TRBV29-1	.	TRBJ1-4	12	TGCAGCGTTGGTGCAACTAATGAAAAACTGTTTTTT	CSVGATNEKLFF
once	TRBV15	.	TRBJ1-5	15	TGTGCCACCAGCAGAGACGGGAAGATCAATCAGCCCCAGCATTTT	CATSRDGKINQPQHF